This TCR beta chain was obtained from a study of identifying expanded T cells in peripheral blood (dated by TCRdb to between 2017 and 2020). At the level of the whole study: Separate aliquots of the same genomic DNA pool were sequenced to produce technical replicates, and four replicates were compared in pairs.

Study-wide conclusions, independent of this receptor: It was expected by the authors that biological variance in healthy repertoires might increase further over much longer intervals, such as months to years. Across all healthy donors, variance in clone template counts between roughly two-week samples was found to increase significantly with total template count. The beta-binomial model significantly reduced the number of clones called differentially abundant and the false-positive rate across all healthy-donor time intervals. The binomial model flagged about 1.2 differentially abundant clones between technical replicates, compared with about 16.4 over around two weeks and 19 to 20 over around four weeks.

Of note for this clone: Its target antigen remains unknown. Qualities for individual bases were not recorded, and no much larger clone is one base off.

The immunoSEQ Assay, which uses bias-controlled multiplex PCR amplification of genomic DNA, was used to profile TCRbeta CDR3 regions. Concerning the study's data processing: The absolute abundance of each unique TCRbeta CDR3 region was quantified after sequences were collapsed and filtered. Differential abundance was tested with two models: a binomial (Fisher-equivalent) model and a beta-binomial model that adds time-dependent variance fitted from healthy donors. Clones with fewer than 5 combined templates were removed, and a clone was called differentially abundant if the clone's Benjamini-Hochberg FDR was below 0.01. Beta-binomial variance was modeled as a function of total template count across the two samples using the form v = (b*log(k)+a)^2. TCRdb took over this immuneACCESS table, retaining in-frame rearrangements with V and J assigned. Such tables are incomplete; in checked studies, under half of the missing clones stem from an unresolved V gene, and the remainder is unexplained. For V, J and clone size, that table is used; D and trimming come from the DNA. Present in this sample are some 99,000 clones, around 89% of which were seen just once. The top ten clonotypes cover 8.4% of the sample.

The cysteine opens and the phenylalanine closes a CDR3 of 17 amino acids. Only the CDR3 part of the read is kept: 51 bases, read in frame from the first base. CDR1 and CDR2 were assigned from the germline V gene as SGHDN and FVKESK. Ends trimmed: V by 3 bases, J by 0 bases; bases unmatched to a gene: 7. During the collection period, no immune events, such as infections, were documented for the healthy donors. Healthy-donor blood repertoires served as a training cohort to calibrate time-dependent variance in a beta-binomial model of T-cell clone differential abundance. There were some ten healthy donors in the training cohort, of whom 3 were female and 7 were male. An age range of about 29 to 65 years, with an average of around 42 years, was recorded for the donors. Obtained from a commercial supplier, whole blood was collected from each healthy donor at three time points set two to three weeks apart. Genomic DNA was extracted from unsorted whole blood for immunosequencing.

This sequence originates from a person aged 18 to 70 in good health. Sequencing input: blood. The chain was built from TRBV14 and TRBJ2-2; TRBD2 fits 7 bases in the junction. The nucleotide sequence is given as TGTGCCAGCAGCCACTCCTTGACTAGCTCGAACACCGGGGAGCTGTTTTTT. This translates into CASSHSLTSSNTGELFF. With all but the CDR3 taken from the reference TRBV14 and TRBJ2-2 genes, the full variable domain is: EAGVTQFPSHSVIEKGQTVTLRCDPISGHDNLYWYRRVMGKEIKFLLHFVKESKQDESGMPNNRFLAERTGGTYSTLKVQPAELEDSGVYFCASSHSLTSSNTGELFFGEGSRLTVL.